Listed here are 15 T cell receptor beta chains from one sample, sequenced in a study of blood T cell repertoires in COVID-19. The data were produced by immunoSEQ multiplex PCR, yet TCRdb's version contains in-frame clones alone and is incomplete. The sample has a few hundred thousand clones, nearly 90% seen once. Sequencing was carried out using peripheral blood. These receptors were obtained from a woman aged 40 to 50 who had recovered from COVID-19.

In its sample, this clone was seen once. This chain uses TRBV28 with TRBJ2-7; TRBD1 aligns across 9 bases. There are 17 residues in the CDR3. Trimming took 7 bases from V and 4 from J; bases not matched to a gene: 17. Germline CDR1 MDHEN, CDR2 SYDVKM. The CDR3 nucleotides read TGTGCCAGCACTACATTTAAAACAGGGGGCTACCCTTACGAGCAGTACTTC. Translating it yields CASTTFKTGGYPYEQYF. Full variable domain (rest looked up from reference TRBV28 and TRBJ2-7): DVKVTQSSRYLVKRTGEKVFLECVQDMDHENMFWYRQDPGLGLRLIYFSYDVKMKEKGDIPEGYSVSREKKERFSLILESASTNQTSMYLCASTTFKTGGYPYEQYFGPGTRLTVT.

The chain employs TRBV2 and TRBJ2-7; D not resolved. The CDR3 runs to 13 residues. Deletions cut 3 bases from V and 8 bases from J, with 14 bases between. Germline values: CDR1 SNHLY, CDR2 FYNNEI. CDR3 DNA: TGTGCCAGCAGTGACGGGTCAGCGCCAAAGCAGTACGTC. Protein: CASSDGSAPKQYV.

The chain carries TRBV9 and TRBJ2-6, with 10 nucleotides matching TRBD1. Germline lookup yields CDR1 SGDLS and CDR2 YYNGEE. The V and J ends lost 5 bases and 3 bases, in that order; junction bases with no gene match: 11. The CDR3 is 18 residues long. CDR3 bases: TGTGCCAGCAGAACTCCGGGACAGGGGTCGGGTGGGGCCAACGTCCTGACTTTC. Protein product: CASRTPGQGSGGANVLTF.

V gene TRBV9 combines with J gene TRBJ2-7; 10 bases align to TRBD2. CDR3 length equals 15 residues. Losses at the gene ends were 0 bases for V and 3 bases for J; bases not matched to a gene: 3. Germline V lookup: CDR1 SGDLS, CDR2 YYNGEE. DNA for the CDR3: TGTGCCAGCAGCGTAGGTCTAGCGGGGGACTACGAGCAGTACTTC. It translates to CASSVGLAGDYEQYF.

This rearrangement joins TRBV19 to TRBJ1-2, with D possibly matching TRBD1 (5 bases). Trimming cost V 2 bases and J 0 bases, with 10 bases left between them. CDR3 length equals 15 residues. CDR1 LNHDA and CDR2 SQIVND come from the germline V gene (reference sequence). The CDR3 DNA reads TGTGCCAGTAGTATAAGACAGTCATCTAACTATGGCTACACCTTC. The encoded protein is CASSIRQSSNYGYTF.

The J gene is TRBJ1-1, the V gene TRBV27; TRBD1 agrees at 8 bases. V lost 3 bases and J lost 1; bases outside the gene matches: 1. CDR3 size: 14 residues. The germline CDR1 and CDR2 sequences are MNHEY and SMNVEV (reference sequence). In DNA form, the CDR3 reads TGTGCCAGCAGTTTGGACAGGGCGAACACTGAAGCTTTCTTT. This gives the protein CASSLDRANTEAFF.

The V and J genes are TRBV5-6 and TRBJ2-1; 12 bases align to TRBD1. The CDR3 sequence is 15 residues long. Germline V gene sequence: CDR1 SGHDT, CDR2 YYEEEE. The V and J ends lost 6 bases and 10 bases, in that order; junction bases with no gene match: 11. The DNA for the CDR3 is TGTGCCAGCATCGGTTGGGGACAGGGGGCAGGGGAGCAGTTCTTC. It encodes CASIGWGQGAGEQFF.

The V and J genes are TRBV2 and TRBJ2-5; 14 nucleotides match TRBD2. Germline assignment: CDR1 SNHLY and CDR2 FYNNEI. Losses at the gene ends were 4 bases for V and 1 base for J; bases not matched to a gene: 2. CDR3 length: 16 amino acids. CDR3 DNA sequence: TGTGCCAGCAGTGGGGGACTAGCGGGAGCCCAAGAGACCCAGTACTTC. Translated, it gives CASSGGLAGAQETQYF.

This chain links TRBV11-2 with TRBJ1-3; D remains unclear. V shed 8 bases and J shed 0 bases, with 14 bases lying between them. Germline values: CDR1 SGHAT, CDR2 FQNNGV. The CDR3 is made up of 15 amino acids. The CDR3 DNA follows: TGTGCCAGCCGAAAAGGGAGTTTCTCTGGAAACACCATATATTTT. Translation: CASRKGSFSGNTIYF.

This clone was observed once. The CDR3 here is CASSFGGSGANVLTF. CDR3 DNA: TGTGCCAGCAGTTTCGGGGGCTCTGGGGCCAACGTCCTGACTTTC. The V gene is TRBV28, the J gene TRBJ2-6; D may be TRBD2 (6 bases). This CDR3 region has 15 residues. With 3 bases removed from V and 0 bases from J, the gap between germline ends came to 6 bases. Germline V gene data show CDR1 as MDHEN and CDR2 as SYDVKM.

This chain uses TRBV6-5 with TRBJ1-4; D is unclear. The germline V and J ends were trimmed by 9 bases and 3 bases, with 11 bases remaining between them. This CDR3 has 13 residues. Germline assignment: CDR1 MNHEY and CDR2 SVGAGI. The CDR3 DNA is TGTGCCAGTAGTAGAGCTGCTAATGAAAAACTGTTTTTT. Translating gives CASSRAANEKLFF.

CDR3: CASSELVGGNLCV. In DNA, the CDR3 is TGCGCCAGCAGTGAGTTGGTAGGGGGCAACCTCTGCGTC. The rearrangement links TRBV10-2 to TRBJ2-7, with 7 positions matching TRBD1. In germline, CDR1 is WSHSY, CDR2 SAAADI. The CDR3 loop spans 13 amino acids.

J is TRBJ2-3 and V is TRBV5-6; possibly TRBD1 for D (5 bases). The CDR3 length is 15 residues. The V and J ends lost 0 bases and 9 bases respectively, with 17 bases between them. The germline V gene has CDR1 SGHDT and CDR2 YYEEEE. The CDR3 sequence: CASSLAGSRPGTQYF. In nucleotides, the CDR3 is TGTGCCAGCAGCTTGGCCGGGTCCCGACCAGGGACGCAGTATTTT.

The chain carries TRBV5-1 and TRBJ1-2, with 8 bases fitting TRBD1. Germline V gene lookup returns CDR1 SGHRS and CDR2 YFSETQ. The CDR3 has 15 residues. V trimming: 2 bases; J trimming: 6 bases; junction bases outside the gene matches: 9. In nucleotides, the CDR3 is TGCGCCAGCAGCTTCCAGACAGGGGCCTCGGATGGCTACACCTTC. Translation gives CASSFQTGASDGYTF.

The count of this clone is one. This sequence joins TRBV14 and TRBJ1-4; TRBD1 agrees at 10 bases. This CDR3 contains 20 residues. The trim removed 0 bases at V and 4 bases at J, leaving 14 bases unmatched. Germline CDR1 reads SGHDN; CDR2 reads FVKESK. CDR3 sequence: CASSQDQAWDRGGGNEKLFF. The CDR3 nucleotides are TGTGCCAGCAGCCAAGATCAGGCTTGGGACAGGGGTGGGGGTAATGAAAAACTGTTTTTT.